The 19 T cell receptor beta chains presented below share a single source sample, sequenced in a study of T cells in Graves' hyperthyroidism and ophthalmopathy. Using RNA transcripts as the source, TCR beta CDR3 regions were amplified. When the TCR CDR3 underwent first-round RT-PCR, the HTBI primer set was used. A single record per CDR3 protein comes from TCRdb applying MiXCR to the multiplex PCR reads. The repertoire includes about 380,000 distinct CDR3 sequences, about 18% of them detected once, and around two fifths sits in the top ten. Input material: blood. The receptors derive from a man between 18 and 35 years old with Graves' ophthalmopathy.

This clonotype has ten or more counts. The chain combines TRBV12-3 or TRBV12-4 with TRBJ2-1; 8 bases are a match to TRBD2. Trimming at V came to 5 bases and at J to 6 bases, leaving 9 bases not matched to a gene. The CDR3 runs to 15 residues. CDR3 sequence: CASSRVGLAPNEQFF. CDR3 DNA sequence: TGTGCCAGCAGTCGGGTTGGACTAGCCCCCAATGAGCAGTTCTTC.

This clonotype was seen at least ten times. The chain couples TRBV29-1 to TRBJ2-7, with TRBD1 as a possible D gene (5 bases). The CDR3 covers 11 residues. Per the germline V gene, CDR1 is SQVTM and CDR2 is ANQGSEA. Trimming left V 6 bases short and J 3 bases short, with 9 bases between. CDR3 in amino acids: CSVGHLYEQYF. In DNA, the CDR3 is TGCAGCGTCGGACACCTCTACGAGCAGTACTTC.

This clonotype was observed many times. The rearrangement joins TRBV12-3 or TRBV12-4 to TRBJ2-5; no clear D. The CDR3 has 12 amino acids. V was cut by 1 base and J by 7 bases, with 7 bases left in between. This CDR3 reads CASSLGLGTQYF. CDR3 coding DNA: TGTGCCAGCAGTTTAGGCCTTGGGACCCAGTACTTC.

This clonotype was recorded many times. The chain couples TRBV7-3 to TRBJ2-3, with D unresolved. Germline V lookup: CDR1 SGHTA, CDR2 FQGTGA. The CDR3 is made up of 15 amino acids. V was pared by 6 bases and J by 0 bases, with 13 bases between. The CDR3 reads CASSSRLGSTDTQYF. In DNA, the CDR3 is TGTGCCAGCAGTTCCAGGCTAGGCAGCACAGATACGCAGTATTTT.

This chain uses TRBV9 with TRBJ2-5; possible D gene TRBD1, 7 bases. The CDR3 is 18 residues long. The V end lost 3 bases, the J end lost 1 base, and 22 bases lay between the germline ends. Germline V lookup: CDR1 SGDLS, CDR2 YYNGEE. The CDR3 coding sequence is TGTGCCAGCAGCGCACCCCTGGAGGGACAGCTATCCCAAGAGACCCAGTACTTC. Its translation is CASSAPLEGQLSQETQYF. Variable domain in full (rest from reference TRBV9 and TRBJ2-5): DSGVTQTPKHLITATGQRVTLRCSPRSGDLSVYWYQQSLDQGLQFLIQYYNGEERAKGNILERFSAQQFPDLHSELNLSSLELGDSALYFCASSAPLEGQLSQETQYFGPGTRLLVL.

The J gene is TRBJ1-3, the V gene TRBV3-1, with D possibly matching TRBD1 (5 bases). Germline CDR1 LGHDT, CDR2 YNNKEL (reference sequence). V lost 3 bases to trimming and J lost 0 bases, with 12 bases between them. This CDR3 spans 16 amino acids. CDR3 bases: TGTGCCAGCAGCCAGACGGGACCCTCCTCTGGAAACACCATATATTTT. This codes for CASSQTGPSSGNTIYF.

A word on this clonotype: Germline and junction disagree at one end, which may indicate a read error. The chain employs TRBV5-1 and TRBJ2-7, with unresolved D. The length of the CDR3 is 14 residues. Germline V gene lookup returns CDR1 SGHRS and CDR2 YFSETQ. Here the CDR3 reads CASGLGFSKYEQYF. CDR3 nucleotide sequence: TGCGCCAGCGGCTTGGGCTTCTCCAAGTACGAGCAGTACTTC. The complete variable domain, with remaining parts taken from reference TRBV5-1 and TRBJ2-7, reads KAGVTQTPRYLIKTRGQQVTLSCSPISGHRSVSWYQQTPGQGLQFLFEYFSETQRNKGNFPGRFSGRQFSNSRSEMNVSTLELGDSALYLCASGLGFSKYEQYFGPGTRLTVT.

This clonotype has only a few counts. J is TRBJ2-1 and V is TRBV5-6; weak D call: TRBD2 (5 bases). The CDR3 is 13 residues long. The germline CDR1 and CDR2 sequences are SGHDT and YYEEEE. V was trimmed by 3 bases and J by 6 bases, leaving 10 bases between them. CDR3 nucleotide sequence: TGTGCCAGCAGCTCCCGGGATCCCAATGAGCAGTTCTTC. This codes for CASSSRDPNEQFF.

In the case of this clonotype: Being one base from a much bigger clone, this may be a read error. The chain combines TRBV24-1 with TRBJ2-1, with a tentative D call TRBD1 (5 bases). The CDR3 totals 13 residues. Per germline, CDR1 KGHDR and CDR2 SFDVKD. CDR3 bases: TGTGCCACCAGTGACGACCGACAGAATGAGCAGTCCTTC. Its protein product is CATSDDRQNEQSF.

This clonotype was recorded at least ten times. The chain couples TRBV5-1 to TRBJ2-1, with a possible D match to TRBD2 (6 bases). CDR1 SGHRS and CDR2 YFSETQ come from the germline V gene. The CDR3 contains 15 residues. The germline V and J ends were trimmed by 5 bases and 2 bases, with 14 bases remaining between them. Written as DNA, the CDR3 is TGCGCCAGCAGGGCCGGGACTTCAACCTACAATGAGCAGTTCTTC. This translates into CASRAGTSTYNEQFF.

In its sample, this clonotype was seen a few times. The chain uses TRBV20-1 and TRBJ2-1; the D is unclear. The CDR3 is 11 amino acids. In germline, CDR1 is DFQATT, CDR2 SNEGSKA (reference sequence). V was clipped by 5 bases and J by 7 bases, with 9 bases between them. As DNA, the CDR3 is TGCAGTGCTCCTAAAGTTAATGAGCAGTTCTTC. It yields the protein CSAPKVNEQFF.

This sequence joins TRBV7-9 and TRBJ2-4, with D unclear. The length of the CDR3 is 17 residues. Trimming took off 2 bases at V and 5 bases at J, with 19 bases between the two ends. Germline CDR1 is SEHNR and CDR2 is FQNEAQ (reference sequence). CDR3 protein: CASSLPPTPKDENIQYF. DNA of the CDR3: TGTGCCAGCAGCTTACCCCCGACACCCAAGGACGAAAACATTCAGTACTTC.

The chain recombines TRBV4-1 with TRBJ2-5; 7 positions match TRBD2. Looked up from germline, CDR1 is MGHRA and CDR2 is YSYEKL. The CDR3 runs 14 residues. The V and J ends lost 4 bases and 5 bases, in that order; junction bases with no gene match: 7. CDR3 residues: CASSRLAARETQYF. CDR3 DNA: TGCGCCAGCAGCCGACTAGCTGCTAGGGAGACCCAGTACTTC.

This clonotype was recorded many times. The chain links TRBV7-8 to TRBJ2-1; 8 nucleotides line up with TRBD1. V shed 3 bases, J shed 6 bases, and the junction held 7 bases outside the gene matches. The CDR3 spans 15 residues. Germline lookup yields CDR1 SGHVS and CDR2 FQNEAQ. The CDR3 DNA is TGTGCCAGCAGCTTGTGGACAGGGAGGATCAATGAGCAGTTCTTC. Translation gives CASSLWTGRINEQFF.

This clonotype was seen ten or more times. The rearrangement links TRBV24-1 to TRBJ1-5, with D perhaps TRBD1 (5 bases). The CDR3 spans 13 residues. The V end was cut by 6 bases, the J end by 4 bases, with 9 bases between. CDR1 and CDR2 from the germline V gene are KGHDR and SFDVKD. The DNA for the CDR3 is TGTGCCACCAGTAGCCGGGGGAATCAGCCCCAGCATTTT. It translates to CATSSRGNQPQHF.

The CDR3 region has the DNA TGTGCCAGCAGCCTACATCGCCGGGACAGGCGAAATTATGAGCAGTTCTTC. The encoded protein is CASSLHRRDRRNYEQFF. The gene calls are TRBV13 and TRBJ2-1, with 8 positions matching TRBD1. V shed 5 bases, J shed 8 bases, and the junction held 17 bases outside the gene matches. The CDR3 runs to 17 residues. The germline V gene encodes CDR1 PRHDT and CDR2 FYEKMQ (reference sequence). Supplemented by reference TRBV13 and TRBJ2-1, the full variable domain reads AAGVIQSPRHLIKEKRETATLKCYPIPRHDTVYWYQQGPGQDPQFLISFYEKMQSDKGSIPDRFSAQQFSDYHSELNMSSLELGDSALYFCASSLHRRDRRNYEQFFGPGTRLTVL.

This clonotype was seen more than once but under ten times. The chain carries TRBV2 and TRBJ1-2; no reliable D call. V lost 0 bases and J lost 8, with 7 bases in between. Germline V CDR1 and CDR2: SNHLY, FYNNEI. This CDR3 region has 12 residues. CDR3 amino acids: CASSEAGRGYTF. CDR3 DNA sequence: TGTGCCAGCAGTGAAGCCGGGCGCGGCTACACCTTC. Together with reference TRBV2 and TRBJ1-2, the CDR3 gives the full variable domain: EPEVTQTPSHQVTQMGQEVILRCVPISNHLYFYWYRQILGQKVEFLVSFYNNEISEKSEIFDDQFSVERPDGSNFTLKIRSTKLEDSAMYFCASSEAGRGYTFGSGTRLTVV.

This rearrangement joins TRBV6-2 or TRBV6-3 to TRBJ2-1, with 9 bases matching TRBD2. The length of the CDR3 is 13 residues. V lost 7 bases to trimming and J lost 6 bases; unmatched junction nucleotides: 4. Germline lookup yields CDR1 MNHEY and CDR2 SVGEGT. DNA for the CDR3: TGTGCCAGCACGCTAGCGGGACTCAATGAGCAGTTCTTC. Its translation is CASTLAGLNEQFF.

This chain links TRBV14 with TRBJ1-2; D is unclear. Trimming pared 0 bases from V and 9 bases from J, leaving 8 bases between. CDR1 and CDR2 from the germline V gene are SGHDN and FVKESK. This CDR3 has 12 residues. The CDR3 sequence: CASSQEWASYTF. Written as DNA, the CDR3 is TGTGCCAGCAGCCAAGAGTGGGCCAGCTACACCTTC.